These 18 T cell receptor beta chains came from one sample sequenced in a study of radiotherapy plus CTLA-4 blockade in lung cancer. Using immunoSEQ multiplex PCR, the repertoire was profiled, and TCRdb retains in-frame clones only, with some absent. The table has 62,000 or so clones, less than 80% seen once. The sample here was peripheral blood, taken from a patient treated with radiotherapy plus ipilimumab. Receptor source: a human donor with non-small cell lung cancer who had a complete response to radiotherapy plus ipilimumab.

V is TRBV10-1 and J is TRBJ2-3; no definite D call. CDR3 length: 15 amino acids. Per the germline V gene, CDR1 is WNHNN and CDR2 is SYGVQD (reference sequence). V lost 2 bases, J lost 0 bases, and 9 bases lay in between. CDR3 residues: CASSERKTSTDTQYF. CDR3 DNA: TGCGCCAGCAGTGAGCGGAAGACTAGCACAGATACGCAGTATTTT.

A remark on this clone: At one of its ends the junction is not consistent with the germline gene, which may arise from a read error. Other nucleotide sequences from this sample produce the same CDR3. The chain links TRBV6-5 to TRBJ1-2; 9 bases align to TRBD1. Germline CDR1 MNHEY, CDR2 SVGAGI. The CDR3 covers 14 residues. This chain's CDR3 is CASSLTGGGYGYTF. CDR3 DNA sequence: TGTGCCAGTAGTTTGACAGGGGGGGGTTATGGCTACACCTTC.

This clone was observed many times. The chain is built from TRBV7-2 and TRBJ2-2; D is perhaps TRBD2 (6 bases). This CDR3 contains 14 residues. CDR1 is SGHTA and CDR2 is FQGNSA in the germline V gene. Deletions cut 5 bases from V and 5 bases from J, with 12 bases between. The CDR3 sequence: CASSIGAGTGELFF. DNA of the CDR3: TGTGCCAGCAGCATAGGGGCGGGAACCGGGGAGCTGTTTTTT.

V gene TRBV7-8 combines with J gene TRBJ1-5; D remains unclear. Germline CDR1 SGHVS, CDR2 FQNEAQ. This CDR3 contains 15 residues. V gave up 5 bases and J gave up 8 bases, with 19 bases separating them. The CDR3 region has the DNA TGTGCCAGCAGCCCCTGGGGATCTCCGGGAGAGCCCCAGCATTTT. Translating gives CASSPWGSPGEPQHF.

The V and J genes are TRBV7-2 and TRBJ2-7, with a tentative D call TRBD2 (5 bases). The CDR3 runs 14 residues. Germline CDR1 SGHTA, CDR2 FQGNSA. Trimming cost V 1 base and J 2 bases, with 9 bases left between them. In DNA form, the CDR3 reads TGTGCCAGCAGCTTAGGGACTCAGACCTACGAGCAGTACTTC. Protein: CASSLGTQTYEQYF. Full variable domain (rest looked up from reference TRBV7-2 and TRBJ2-7): GAGVSQSPSNKVTEKGKDVELRCDPISGHTALYWYRQSLGQGLEFLIYFQGNSAPDKSGLPSDRFSAERTGGSVSTLTIQRTQQEDSAVYLCASSLGTQTYEQYFGPGTRLTVT.

The chain joins TRBV9 to TRBJ2-1; 7 bases map to TRBD1. J was trimmed by 6 bases and V by 1 base; bases with no gene match: 4. The CDR3 extends over 14 amino acids. Germline V gene data show CDR1 as SGDLS and CDR2 as YYNGEE. In DNA form, the CDR3 reads TGTGCCAGCAGCGTAAAGTCAGGGGGCAATGAGCAGTTCTTC. This codes for CASSVKSGGNEQFF.

The V and J genes are TRBV4-1 and TRBJ2-2; D ambiguous. CDR1 and CDR2 from the germline V gene are MGHRA and YSYEKL. Trimming cost V 2 bases and J 6 bases, with 13 bases left between them. This CDR3 is built from 15 residues. The CDR3, as DNA: TGCGCCAGCAGCCAAACGTCCGGGTTCCCCGGGGAGCTGTTTTTT. Amino acid sequence: CASSQTSGFPGELFF.

CDR3 DNA: TGTGCCAGCAGCTCAGGGACAGGGCCTAACTATGGCTACACCTTC. Encoded protein: CASSSGTGPNYGYTF. This chain joins TRBV7-9 and TRBJ1-2, with 9 bases matching TRBD1. Germline loops: CDR1 SEHNR, CDR2 FQNEAQ (reference sequence). The CDR3 has 15 residues. V shed 4 bases and J 0 bases; nucleotides not matched to a gene: 3.

This clone was found a few times. The rearrangement uses TRBV9 and TRBJ2-1, with D tentatively TRBD2 (6 bases). The CDR3 runs 15 residues. The germline gives CDR1 SGDLS, CDR2 YYNGEE. The V end was cut by 0 bases, the J end by 6 bases, with 13 bases between. The chain's CDR3 is CASSVDLGLSNEQFF. Here the CDR3 DNA reads TGTGCCAGCAGCGTAGACCTGGGACTCTCCAATGAGCAGTTCTTC.

This clone was seen just once. CDR3 bases: TGTGCCAGCAGACTAGCGGCGAGCTACGAGCAGTACTTC. Its protein is CASRLAASYEQYF. This chain joins TRBV27 and TRBJ2-7; 8 bases agree with TRBD2. J lost 3 bases, V lost 6 bases, and 4 bases had no gene match. The CDR3 spans 13 residues. Germline V CDR1 and CDR2: MNHEY, SMNVEV (reference sequence).

This clone was recorded only once. The CDR3 loop reads CAWSVGTGNKLVGKADVLFF. The CDR3 coding sequence is TGTGCCTGGAGTGTGGGGACAGGGAATAAGTTGGTCGGGAAGGCGGATGTACTGTTTTTT. The V and J genes are TRBV30 and TRBJ1-4; 9 bases map to TRBD1. V lost 0 bases to trimming and J lost 13 bases; unmatched junction nucleotides: 27. There are 20 residues in the CDR3. Germline V gene data show CDR1 as GTSNPN and CDR2 as SVGIG (reference sequence).

The chain employs TRBV20-1 and TRBJ2-7; D possibly corresponds to TRBD1 (6 bases). CDR1 is DFQATT and CDR2 is SNEGSKA in the germline V gene (reference sequence). Trimming pared 4 bases from V and 7 bases from J, leaving 11 bases between. The CDR3 is 11 residues long. The CDR3 bases are TGCAGTGCTACCCCGGACAGAGAGCAGTACTTC. As protein: CSATPDREQYF.

The V and J genes are TRBV5-6 and TRBJ2-5, with a tentative D call TRBD1 (7 bases). The CDR3 contains 17 residues. Germline-derived CDR1 and CDR2 are SGHDT and YYEEEE. V lost 6 bases and J lost 4, with 25 bases in between. The CDR3 sequence is CASIQEGASTVRETQYF. CDR3 sequence (DNA): TGTGCCAGCATCCAGGAGGGGGCTAGCACGGTGAGAGAGACCCAGTACTTC.

The CDR3 reads CASSLSGGRTEAFF. For the CDR3, the DNA is TGTGCCAGCAGTCTCTCGGGGGGGAGAACTGAAGCTTTCTTT. V usage is TRBV27 and J usage is TRBJ1-1, with a possible D match to TRBD1 (5 bases). Per germline, CDR1 MNHEY and CDR2 SMNVEV (reference sequence). V was clipped by 5 bases and J by 5 bases, with 15 bases between them. CDR3 length: 14 residues.

The chain couples TRBV20-1 to TRBJ1-2, with D possibly being TRBD1 (5 bases). Germline V gives CDR1 DFQATT, CDR2 SNEGSKA (reference sequence). The V end was cut by 5 bases, the J end by 5 bases, with 9 bases between. The CDR3 length is 11 residues. The CDR3 is CSAGGMYGYTF. In nucleotides, the CDR3 is TGCAGTGCTGGGGGGATGTATGGCTACACCTTC.

This clone has more than one count but fewer than ten. The V and J genes are TRBV5-4 and TRBJ2-1; 14 positions agree with TRBD2. Germline assignment: CDR1 SGHNT and CDR2 YYREEE (reference sequence). The V and J ends lost 6 bases and 7 bases, in that order; junction bases with no gene match: 3. The CDR3 extends over 14 amino acids. CDR3 in amino acids: CASTGTSGSNEQFF. The CDR3 DNA follows: TGTGCCAGCACGGGGACTAGCGGGAGTAATGAGCAGTTCTTC.

The J gene is TRBJ1-1, the V gene TRBV5-1; D gene ambiguous. Germline V gene data show CDR1 as SGHRS and CDR2 as YFSETQ. CDR3 length equals 15 residues. Between the trimmed V and J ends, which lost 5 bases and 2 bases, there was a span of 16 bases. This CDR3 reads CASRRTSEPNTEAFF. DNA for the CDR3: TGCGCCAGCAGAAGAACCAGCGAACCTAACACTGAAGCTTTCTTT.

This clone was detected once. The gene calls are TRBV5-1 and TRBJ1-2, with D hard to call. This CDR3 is built from 15 residues. Trimming stripped 0 bases from V and 4 bases from J, with 13 bases between. Germline lookup yields CDR1 SGHRS and CDR2 YFSETQ. The CDR3 DNA reads TGCGCCAGCAGCTTGGACGGGCAGCTACTCTATGGCTACACCTTC. It is translated as CASSLDGQLLYGYTF. The complete variable domain, with remaining parts taken from reference TRBV5-1 and TRBJ1-2, reads KAGVTQTPRYLIKTRGQQVTLSCSPISGHRSVSWYQQTPGQGLQFLFEYFSETQRNKGNFPGRFSGRQFSNSRSEMNVSTLELGDSALYLCASSLDGQLLYGYTFGSGTRLTVV.